This TCR beta chain was documented in a study of shared clonotypes between healthy human individuals. This CDR3 has 15 residues. Per the germline V gene, CDR1 is SSHAT and CDR2 is FNYEAQ (reference sequence). The assay was immunoSEQ multiplex PCR, and TCRdb's table has in-frame clones only and misses some. Among over 2 million clones, around 95% were seen once, and the ten largest hold more than 0.1%. A word on this clone: The junction departs from germline at one end; a sequencing error may be responsible.

The sequence came from a man in his late teens or twenties in good health. J is TRBJ2-5 and V is TRBV7-7; 9 nucleotides match TRBD2. Input material: naive CD4+ T cells sorted from blood. The subset was: CD45RA+ positively selected. The CDR3 DNA is TGTGCTAGCAGCCCCGGGACTAGCTTTCAAGAGACCCAGTACTTC. Protein product: CASSPGTSFQETQYF.